This T cell receptor (beta chain) originates from a study of blood T cell repertoires in COVID-19. Looking at the study overall: Sites across the United States, Italy and Spain contributed samples from acute and convalescent COVID-19.

A few counts support this clone. Cohorts were assigned according to the clinical history that participants reported. Each recovered donor of Cohort 3 presented with two negative PCRs, clearance, or symptom resolution. The CDR3 consists of 13 residues. Germline-derived CDR1 and CDR2 are MNHEY and SVGEGT. Trimming left V 2 bases short and J 9 bases short, with 8 bases between. The data were produced by immunoSEQ multiplex PCR, yet TCRdb's version contains in-frame clones alone and is incomplete. This sample carries roughly 450,000 clones, less than 95% of them seen once, and the ten largest clones take 0.6%.

Sequenced input: PBMCs or T cells enriched from blood (not recorded which). The clonotype comes from a man younger than 30 who had recovered from COVID-19. The chain uses TRBV6-2 or TRBV6-3 and TRBJ1-6, with D possibly TRBD1 on 5 matching bases. CDR3 amino acids: CASSYGGASPLHF. In nucleotides, the CDR3 is TGTGCCAGCAGTTACGGAGGGGCTTCACCCCTCCACTTT.